Sequencing of this T cell receptor beta chain was carried out in a study of blood T cell repertoires in COVID-19. V dropped 0 bases and J dropped 4; count of bases not matched to a gene: 6. CDR1 and CDR2 (germline): SGDLS, YYNGEE. This CDR3 region has 16 residues. Sequenced by immunoSEQ multiplex PCR; TCRdb stores in-frame clones only, minus some. The table lists 140,000 or so clones, around three quarters of them singletons, with roughly 8.6% in the top ten. The origin of this receptor is a man in his fifties or sixties with active or convalescent COVID-19. The sequenced sample consisted of peripheral blood. The V and J genes are TRBV9 and TRBJ2-1; 8 bases line up with TRBD2. DNA of the CDR3: TGTGCCAGCAGCGTAGTCCTCCTAGCGGGTTACAATGAGCAGTTCTTC. This codes for CASSVVLLAGYNEQFF. Full variable domain (rest looked up from reference TRBV9 and TRBJ2-1): DSGVTQTPKHLITATGQRVTLRCSPRSGDLSVYWYQQSLDQGLQFLIQYYNGEERAKGNILERFSAQQFPDLHSELNLSSLELGDSALYFCASSVVLLAGYNEQFFGPGTRLTVL.